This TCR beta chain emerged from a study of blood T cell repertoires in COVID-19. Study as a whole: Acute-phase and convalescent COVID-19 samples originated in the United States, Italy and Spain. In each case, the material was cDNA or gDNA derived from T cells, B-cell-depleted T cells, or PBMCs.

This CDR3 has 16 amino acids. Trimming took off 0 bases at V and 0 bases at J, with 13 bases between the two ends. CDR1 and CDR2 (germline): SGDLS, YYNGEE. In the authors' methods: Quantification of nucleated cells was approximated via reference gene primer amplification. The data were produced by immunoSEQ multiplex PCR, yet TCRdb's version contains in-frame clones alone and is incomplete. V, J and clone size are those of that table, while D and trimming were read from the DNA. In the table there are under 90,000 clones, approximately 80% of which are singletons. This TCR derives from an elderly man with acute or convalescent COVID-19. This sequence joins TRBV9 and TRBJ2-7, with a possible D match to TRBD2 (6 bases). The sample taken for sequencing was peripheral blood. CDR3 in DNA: TGTGCCAGCAGCGTAGAAGGAGGAGGGAGCTCCTACGAGCAGTACTTC. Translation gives CASSVEGGGSSYEQYF.